Listed below are T cell receptor beta chains from one sample, sequenced in a study of memory CD4+ T cells and cytomegalovirus serostatus. The assay was immunoSEQ multiplex PCR, and TCRdb's table has in-frame clones only and misses some. The repertoire holds about 59,000 clones, with 81% as singletons. The sequenced sample consisted of memory CD4+ T cells from blood. The receptor source for this set is an adult in good health and CMV-seronegative. Each CDR3 is given with its conserved first and last residue. A D gene is named only where the DNA matches it firmly.

TRBJ2-1 | . | TRBV7-2 | CASSPPGRYNEQFF
TRBJ1-1 | . | TRBV6-6 | CASSYGAATNTEAFF
TRBJ2-5 | . | TRBV28 | CASSRGTVQETQYF
TRBJ2-7 | TRBD2 | TRBV7-3 | CASSRVGEGLSEQYF
TRBJ2-2 | TRBD1 | TRBV7-3 | CASSLVARGQNTGELFF
TRBJ1-5 | . | TRBV6-5 | CASSSLRNQPQHF
TRBJ1-5 | . | TRBV6-1 | CASSEGWGSVTNQPQHF
TRBJ2-1 | . | TRBV5-6 | CASSPLRGTNEQFF
TRBJ2-1 | . | TRBV20-1 | CSAGVGEQFF
TRBJ2-7 | TRBD2 | TRBV9 | CASSIGAGPSYEQYF
TRBJ1-5 | . | TRBV6-1 | CASSEAQGQPQHF
TRBJ2-5 | TRBD1 | TRBV15 | CATSSSNRGRETQYF
TRBJ1-5 | TRBD1 | TRBV28 | CASGEHRGNQPQHF
TRBJ1-1 | . | TRBV5-6 | CASSLRGGEAFF
TRBJ1-4 | . | TRBV28 | CASSFLAGSEKLFF
TRBJ1-4 | . | TRBV7-9 | CASSPPNPGTNEKLFF
TRBJ2-1 | . | TRBV5-1 | CASSEITSTNEQFF
TRBJ1-1 | . | TRBV20-1 | CSARDVAEAFF
TRBJ2-7 | . | TRBV5-6 | CASSLAYAGLIANEQYF
TRBJ2-7 | . | TRBV7-9 | CASSQARGAYEQYF
TRBJ1-5 | TRBD1 | TRBV19 | CASSRQGDQPQHF
TRBJ2-5 | TRBD2 | TRBV11-2 | CASSLTGGRVGETQYF
TRBJ2-7 | . | TRBV28 | CASSFRTGTVSSYEQYF
TRBJ2-3 | . | TRBV2 | CASSESGWSTDTQYF
TRBJ2-5 | TRBD2 | TRBV10-3 | CATLALGGSGETQYF
TRBJ2-2 | TRBD2 | TRBV5-1 | CASSWGLAGGTGELFF
TRBJ2-2 | TRBD1 | TRBV6-6 | CASRPGTGVTGELFF
TRBJ2-7 | TRBD1 | TRBV2 | CASVPGTVSYEQYF
TRBJ1-1 | . | TRBV19 | CASSPVSPIGAFF
TRBJ1-1 | TRBD1 | TRBV18 | CASSRDRDTEAFF
TRBJ1-2 | TRBD1 | TRBV11-2 | CASSLGGTGLDGYTF
TRBJ2-1 | . | TRBV7-9 | CASSLGGGISYNEQFF
TRBJ2-2 | . | TRBV7-8 | CASSWVTTNTGELFF
TRBJ1-2 | . | TRBV29-1 | CSVQGVYGYTF
TRBJ2-3 | TRBD1 | TRBV5-1 | CASSLIQSQGADTQYF
TRBJ2-2 | . | TRBV5-1 | CASSLGTADTGELFF
TRBJ1-3 | . | TRBV30 | CAWSASGSRAGNTIYF
TRBJ1-4 | TRBD1 | TRBV14 | CASSRGQLNEKLFF
TRBJ1-3 | . | TRBV18 | CASSPGDSGNTIYF
TRBJ2-7 | . | TRBV7-3 | CASSLAGAAEQYF
TRBJ2-5 | TRBD2 | TRBV11-3 | CASSFTLRTSGETQYF
TRBJ2-7 | TRBD1 | TRBV7-3 | CASTLGTGGYEQYF
TRBJ1-1 | . | TRBV7-9 | CASSLDMNTEAFF
TRBJ2-1 | . | TRBV9 | CASSSWWVGEQFF
TRBJ2-1 | . | TRBV7-3 | CASSIQGPANEQFF